This T cell receptor beta chain originates from a study of CD8 T cells in Susac syndrome. The RNA, roughly 0.5 to 1 ug, was put through reverse transcription using random hexamers. Amplification of the TCR beta CDR3 was carried out by immunoSEQ multiplex PCR, which spanned a total of 54 Vbeta and 13 Jbeta segments. TCRdb called the immunoSEQ multiplex PCR reads again in MiXCR, with one record for every CDR3 protein. The profile shows 250,000 to 300,000 distinct CDR3 sequences, about 85% of them singletons. Sequencing of TCR beta, carried out with a high-throughput approach, was applied to CD8+ and CD4+ T cells from the blood. The multiple sclerosis control group was made up of treatment-naive patients with stable or active relapsing-remitting disease. TEMRA cells were enriched by FACS, and CD4+ and CD8+ T cells were negatively isolated. Trimming stripped 3 bases from V and 7 bases from J, with 13 bases between. CDR1 and CDR2 (germline): MDHEN, SYDVKM. CDR3 length equals 15 residues.

The rearrangement joins TRBV28 to TRBJ1-6; D not certain. Material for sequencing was CD8+ T cells from PBMCs. The source of this sequence is a human donor with multiple sclerosis. The CDR3 sequence: CASSFGPGGNSPLHF. For the CDR3, the DNA is TGTGCCAGCAGTTTTGGCCCCGGAGGGAATTCACCCCTCCACTTT.